The 20 T cell receptor beta chains below all came from one sample that was sequenced in a study of identical twins. One entry per CDR3 protein, called by TCRdb with MiXCR from the 5' RACE reads. The sample lists 250,000 or so distinct CDR3 sequences, approximately 8.3% occurring once. This sample was also put to use in a study of yellow fever vaccine responses in identical twins.

The sample consisted of CD8+ T cells sorted from blood. The receptors derive from a woman in her late teens or twenties in good health.

Many counts were recorded for this clonotype. CDR3 residues: CSVVSTGPTYEQYF. DNA of the CDR3: TGCAGCGTTGTGAGCACAGGACCAACCTACGAGCAGTACTTC. This chain connects TRBV29-1 to TRBJ2-7; weak D call: TRBD1 (5 bases). This CDR3 contains 14 residues. Germline assignment: CDR1 SQVTM and CDR2 ANQGSEA. V was trimmed by 4 bases and J by 2 bases, leaving 15 bases between them.

This chain connects TRBV5-8 to TRBJ1-4; TRBD1 is a possible D gene (6 bases). There are 15 residues in the CDR3. The V gene's germline CDR1 is SGHTS and CDR2 YDEGEE. Trimming left V 0 bases short and J 5 bases short, with 11 bases between. CDR3 in DNA: TGTGCCAGCAGCTTGGTTCGGGACAAGAATGAAAAACTGTTTTTT. It specifies CASSLVRDKNEKLFF.

In this sample, this clonotype turned up a few times. The chain has TRBV7-9 and TRBJ2-7; 10 bases are shared with TRBD2. The V gene's germline CDR1 is SEHNR and CDR2 FQNEAQ (reference sequence). V lost 6 bases to trimming and J lost 3 bases; unmatched junction nucleotides: 5. This CDR3 is built from 14 residues. CDR3 DNA: TGTGCCAGCAGAGGGACTAGCGAGGGCTACGAGCAGTACTTC. Its protein is CASRGTSEGYEQYF.

This clonotype was counted ten times or more. CDR3 residues: CASSSTLHLGLAGREEQYF. The CDR3 coding sequence is TGTGCCAGCAGCTCCACTCTTCATTTGGGGCTAGCGGGAAGAGAAGAGCAGTACTTC. This chain links TRBV11-2 with TRBJ2-7; TRBD2 aligns across 9 bases. The junction had 23 bases not matched to a gene; V was cut back by 4 bases and J by 7 bases. The germline V gene has CDR1 SGHAT and CDR2 FQNNGV. This CDR3 is 19 amino acids long. The full variable domain, completed using reference TRBV11-2 and TRBJ2-7, is EAGVAQSPRYKIIEKRQSVAFWCNPISGHATLYWYQQILGQGPKLLIQFQNNGVVDDSQLPKDRFSAERLKGVDSTLKIQPAKLEDSAVYLCASSSTLHLGLAGREEQYFGPGTRLTVT.

The sample holds many counts of this clonotype. The chain recombines TRBV24-1 with TRBJ2-5, with D possibly being TRBD1 (6 bases). The germline gives CDR1 KGHDR, CDR2 SFDVKD. Trimming shortened V by 0 bases and J by 0 bases, and 16 bases separated the two germline ends. The CDR3 has 18 amino acids. The CDR3: CATSDLLAGEGDQETQYF. The CDR3 bases are TGTGCCACCAGTGATTTGCTTGCGGGTGAGGGGGACCAAGAGACCCAGTACTTC.

The rearrangement uses TRBV27 and TRBJ2-2, with a tentative D call TRBD1 (6 bases). The V and J ends lost 4 bases and 7 bases respectively, with 13 bases between them. The germline CDR1 and CDR2 sequences are MNHEY and SMNVEV (reference sequence). CDR3 length: 14 residues. The CDR3 sequence: CASSSYRVNGELFF. The CDR3 DNA reads TGTGCCAGCAGTTCGTACAGGGTAAACGGGGAGCTGTTTTTT.

V and J are TRBV7-8 and TRBJ2-1; 9 nucleotides line up with TRBD2. The length of the CDR3 is 16 residues. CDR1 SGHVS and CDR2 FQNEAQ come from the germline V gene. V shed 5 bases and J 6 bases; nucleotides not matched to a gene: 11. CDR3 DNA sequence: TGTGCCAGCAGCCTGTCCCCGGAGCGGGAGGTCAATGAGCAGTTCTTC. Amino acid sequence: CASSLSPEREVNEQFF.

The chain combines TRBV29-1 with TRBJ1-5; 10 bases fit TRBD1. This CDR3 is built from 13 residues. With 6 bases clipped from V and 5 bases from J, the junction kept 4 bases outside the gene matches. Germline lookup yields CDR1 SQVTM and CDR2 ANQGSEA. As DNA, the CDR3 is TGCAGCGTATACGGGACAGGGGATCAGCCCCAGCATTTT. Amino acid sequence: CSVYGTGDQPQHF.

The sample holds a few counts of this clonotype. The chain combines TRBV6-5 with TRBJ2-2; D is ambiguous. Germline values: CDR1 MNHEY, CDR2 SVGAGI. This CDR3 is 15 amino acids long. Trimming took 4 bases from V and 7 from J, leaving 16 bases between them. The CDR3 sequence: CASSSGVSLHGELFF. In DNA, the CDR3 is TGTGCCAGCAGTTCTGGGGTTTCGTTGCACGGGGAGCTGTTTTTT.

In this sample, this clonotype turned up a few times. The chain combines TRBV4-2 with TRBJ2-1, with 7 bases identical to TRBD2. Germline trimming cut 1 base from V and 12 bases from J; bases unmatched to any gene: 6. The germline CDR1 and CDR2 sequences are LGHNA and YNFKEQ. The CDR3 runs 13 residues. CDR3 DNA sequence: TGTGCCAGCAGCCAAGGAGGGAGGGCCGGGCAGTTCTTC. Translated, it gives CASSQGGRAGQFF.

The rearrangement links TRBV7-9 to TRBJ2-7, with 8 bases that match TRBD1. V was clipped by 1 base and J by 1 base; unmatched bases: 3. Germline lookup yields CDR1 SEHNR and CDR2 FQNEAQ (reference sequence). The CDR3 covers 15 residues. The CDR3 nucleotides are TGTGCCAGCAGCTTAGGGACAGGGATATCCTACGAGCAGTACTTC. Its translation is CASSLGTGISYEQYF.

This clonotype showed up just a few times. This chain joins TRBV5-1 and TRBJ2-2, with no clear D. The CDR3 has 14 residues. Trimming took 1 base from V and 4 from J, leaving 8 bases between them. CDR1 and CDR2 from the germline V gene are SGHRS and YFSETQ. DNA of the CDR3: TGCGCCAGCAGCTTGAGCCGGCGCACCGGGGAGCTGTTTTTT. Translated, it gives CASSLSRRTGELFF.

This clonotype was observed at least ten times. The chain links TRBV29-1 to TRBJ2-7; D is unresolved. Germline CDR1 SQVTM, CDR2 ANQGSEA. V lost 4 bases and J 3 bases, leaving 16 bases between the germline ends. CDR3 length: 14 amino acids. The CDR3 reads CSVVGLDDFYEQYF. CDR3 coding DNA: TGCAGCGTTGTGGGATTGGACGACTTCTACGAGCAGTACTTC.

In its sample, this clonotype was seen many times. This chain joins TRBV20-1 and TRBJ2-7; 8 bases match TRBD2. This CDR3 region has 13 residues. V trimming: 7 bases; J trimming: 4 bases; junction bases outside the gene matches: 9. In germline, CDR1 is DFQATT, CDR2 SNEGSKA (reference sequence). The CDR3 DNA reads as TGCAGTGTCCCTGAGACTAGCGATTACGAGCAGTACTTC. Protein product: CSVPETSDYEQYF.

V and J are TRBV10-2 and TRBJ2-3, with D unresolved. CDR1 and CDR2 (germline): WSHSY, SAAADI. V was cut by 3 bases and J by 4 bases, with 11 bases left in between. CDR3 length: 14 residues. In nucleotides, the CDR3 is TGCGCCAGCAGTGATAGCTTGTCGCCAGATACGCAGTATTTT. It translates to CASSDSLSPDTQYF.

J is TRBJ2-7 and V is TRBV9, with unresolved D. Germline CDR1 and CDR2: SGDLS and YYNGEE. The CDR3 loop spans 15 amino acids. V was shortened by 0 bases and J by 3 bases, with 13 bases between the two germline ends. The DNA for the CDR3 is TGTGCCAGCAGCGTAGGCCAGGACCCCCTCTACGAGCAGTACTTC. The encoded protein is CASSVGQDPLYEQYF.

This clonotype was recorded many times. Here the CDR3 reads CASSYLPRTSYEQYF. CDR3 sequence (DNA): TGTGCCAGCAGTTACCTCCCCCGAACCTCCTACGAGCAGTACTTC. The chain employs TRBV6-5 and TRBJ2-7, with D uncertain. V shed 2 bases and J shed 0 bases, with 11 bases lying between them. Germline V gene sequence: CDR1 MNHEY, CDR2 SVGAGI. This CDR3 is built from 15 residues.

The J gene is TRBJ2-5, the V gene TRBV7-3, with 9 bases that match TRBD1. Trimming took 2 bases from V and 2 from J; bases not matched to a gene: 3. The CDR3 is made up of 15 amino acids. Looked up from germline, CDR1 is SGHTA and CDR2 is FQGTGA. CDR3 region: CASSLGTGRQETQYF. The CDR3 DNA reads TGTGCCAGCAGCTTAGGGACAGGGAGACAAGAGACCCAGTACTTC.

This clonotype occurred a few times. The gene calls are TRBV4-1 and TRBJ1-6; D uncertain. Germline V gene lookup returns CDR1 MGHRA and CDR2 YSYEKL. V gave up 4 bases and J gave up 10 bases, with 23 bases separating them. This CDR3 region has 17 residues. This CDR3 is CASSLLTRTTRESPLHF. The CDR3, as DNA: TGCGCCAGCAGCCTTCTGACCCGGACTACCCGAGAATCACCCCTCCACTTT.

The chain is built from TRBV5-6 and TRBJ1-5; tentatively, D is TRBD1 (6 bases). Trimming took off 5 bases at V and 0 bases at J, with 12 bases between the two ends. This CDR3 region has 15 residues. Germline values: CDR1 SGHDT, CDR2 YYEEEE. CDR3 DNA sequence: TGTGCCAGCAGACAGGGCCGATTTAGCAATCAGCCCCAGCATTTT. Translated, it gives CASRQGRFSNQPQHF.